Sequencing of this T cell receptor (beta chain) was carried out in a study of blood T cell repertoires in COVID-19. On the study more broadly: T cells, B-cell-depleted T cells, or PBMCs supplied cDNA or gDNA.

Original handling: Reference gene primer amplification gave nucleated cell count estimates. Produced via immunoSEQ multiplex PCR; TCRdb's table is partial and in-frame only. From that table come the V and J calls and clone size; the DNA was used to work out D and trimming. This table has about 190,000 clones, under 80% appearing once. The receptor was derived from a woman aged 45 to 65 with acute or convalescent COVID-19. Sequencing was carried out using peripheral blood.

The CDR3 reads CASSAWGAGELFF. Here the CDR3 DNA reads TGCGCCAGCAGTGCCTGGGGGGCCGGGGAGCTGTTTTTT. The chain employs TRBV10-1 and TRBJ2-2; D may be TRBD2 (6 bases). V was clipped by 4 bases and J by 6 bases, with 9 bases between them. Germline loops: CDR1 WNHNN, CDR2 SYGVQD (reference sequence). The CDR3 is 13 amino acids.